One T cell receptor beta chain is described in this entry. Its antigen is unknown. The data belong to a study of cytomegalovirus exposure and HLA in healthy donors. Study-wide results and caveats: High sensitivity and specificity were reportedly achieved when the classifier diagnosed cytomegalovirus status.

Profiling relied on immunoSEQ multiplex PCR, and the TCRdb table lists in-frame clones only, not all of them. This table has about 200,000 clones, 80% to 90% appearing once. Germline CDR1 is MNHNS and CDR2 is SASEGT. Trimming took 5 bases from V and 8 from J; bases not matched to a gene: 4. This CDR3 has 14 amino acids. The donors were members of the validation cohort, which comprised roughly 130 subjects and was separate from the first cohort of 666 subjects. Material: PBMCs. The rearrangement uses TRBV6-1 and TRBJ2-1, with TRBD1 matching 12 bases. This TCR came from a woman aged 30 to 39 in good health and CMV-seropositive. CDR3: CASSWDRGRDEQFF. The CDR3 DNA reads TGTGCCAGCAGTTGGGACAGGGGGCGCGATGAGCAGTTCTTC.